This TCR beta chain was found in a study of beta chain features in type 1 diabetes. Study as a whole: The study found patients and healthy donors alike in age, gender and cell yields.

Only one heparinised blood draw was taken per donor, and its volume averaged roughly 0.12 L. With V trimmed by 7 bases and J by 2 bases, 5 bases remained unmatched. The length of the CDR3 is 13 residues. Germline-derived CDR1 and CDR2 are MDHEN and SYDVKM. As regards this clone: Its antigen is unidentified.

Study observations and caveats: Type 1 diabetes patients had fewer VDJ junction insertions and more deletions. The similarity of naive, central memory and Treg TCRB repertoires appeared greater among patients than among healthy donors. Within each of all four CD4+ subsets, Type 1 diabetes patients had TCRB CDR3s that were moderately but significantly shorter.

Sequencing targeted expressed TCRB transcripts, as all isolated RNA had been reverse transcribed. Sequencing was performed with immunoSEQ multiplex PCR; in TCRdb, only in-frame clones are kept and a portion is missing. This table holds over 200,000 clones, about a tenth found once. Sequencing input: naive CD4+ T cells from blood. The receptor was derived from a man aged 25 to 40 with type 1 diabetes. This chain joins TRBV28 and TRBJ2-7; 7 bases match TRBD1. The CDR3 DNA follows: TGTGCCAGCATGTCAGGGGGACCCTACGAGCAGTACTTC. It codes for CASMSGGPYEQYF.